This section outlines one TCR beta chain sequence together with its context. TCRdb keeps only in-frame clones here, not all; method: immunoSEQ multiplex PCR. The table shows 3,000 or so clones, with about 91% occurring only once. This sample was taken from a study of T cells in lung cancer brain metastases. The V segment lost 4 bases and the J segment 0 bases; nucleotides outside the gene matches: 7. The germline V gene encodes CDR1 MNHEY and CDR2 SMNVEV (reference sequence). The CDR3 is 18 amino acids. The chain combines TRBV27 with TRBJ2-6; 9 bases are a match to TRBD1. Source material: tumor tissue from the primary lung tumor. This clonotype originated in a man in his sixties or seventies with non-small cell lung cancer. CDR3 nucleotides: TGTGCCAGCAGTTCGTCCGGGACAGGGCCCTCTGGGGCCAACGTCCTGACTTTC. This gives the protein CASSSSGTGPSGANVLTF.